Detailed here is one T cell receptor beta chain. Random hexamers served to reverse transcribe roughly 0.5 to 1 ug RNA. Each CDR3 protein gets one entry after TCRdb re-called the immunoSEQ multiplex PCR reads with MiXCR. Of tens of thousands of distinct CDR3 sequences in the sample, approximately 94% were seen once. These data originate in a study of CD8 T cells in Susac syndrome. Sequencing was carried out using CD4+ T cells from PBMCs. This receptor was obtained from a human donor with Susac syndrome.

The CDR3 coding sequence is TGTGCCAGCGGACTACCGGGACAGGGAAGTCCCATTCAGTACTTC. Translated: CASGLPGQGSPIQYF. V gene TRBV12-3 or TRBV12-4 combines with J gene TRBJ2-4, with 9 bases identical to TRBD1. This CDR3 spans 15 amino acids. V was clipped by 8 bases and J by 9 bases; unmatched bases: 14.